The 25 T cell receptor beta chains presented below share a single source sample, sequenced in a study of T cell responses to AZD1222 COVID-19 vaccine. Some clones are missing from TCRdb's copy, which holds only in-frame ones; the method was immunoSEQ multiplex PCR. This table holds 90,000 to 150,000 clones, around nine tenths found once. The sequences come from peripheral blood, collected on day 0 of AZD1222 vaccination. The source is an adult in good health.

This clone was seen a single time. CDR3 sequence: CASSQSTPGETEAFF. Here the CDR3 DNA reads TGTGCCAGCAGCCAAAGTACTCCAGGGGAGACTGAAGCTTTCTTT. This rearrangement joins TRBV4-2 to TRBJ1-1; TRBD1 might be the D (6 bases). The V end lost 2 bases, the J end lost 5 bases, and 15 bases lay between the germline ends. CDR1 is LGHNA and CDR2 is YNFKEQ in the germline V gene. This CDR3 region has 15 residues.

CDR3: CASSKGQSYEQYF. DNA of the CDR3: TGTGCCAGCAGCAAGGGACAAAGCTACGAGCAGTACTTC. V and J are TRBV3-1 (or the pseudogene TRBV3-2) and TRBJ2-7, with D maybe TRBD1 (6 bases). CDR1 LGHDT and CDR2 YNNKEL come from the germline V gene (reference sequence). Trimming removed 5 bases at V and 3 bases at J, with 11 bases between. The CDR3 spans 13 residues.

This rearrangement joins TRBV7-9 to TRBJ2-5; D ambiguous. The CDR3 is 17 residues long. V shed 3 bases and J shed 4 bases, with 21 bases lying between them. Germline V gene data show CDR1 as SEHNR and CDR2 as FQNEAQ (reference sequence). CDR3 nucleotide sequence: TGTGCCAGCAGCTTTAAGGGTCTGGGGAACAAAGGAGAGACCCAGTACTTC. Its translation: CASSFKGLGNKGETQYF.

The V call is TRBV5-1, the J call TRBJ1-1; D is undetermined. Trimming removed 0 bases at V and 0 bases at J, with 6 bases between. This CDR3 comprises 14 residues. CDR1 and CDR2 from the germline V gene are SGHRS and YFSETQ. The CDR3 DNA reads TGCGCCAGCAGCTTGGCCGGCATGAACACTGAAGCTTTCTTT. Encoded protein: CASSLAGMNTEAFF.

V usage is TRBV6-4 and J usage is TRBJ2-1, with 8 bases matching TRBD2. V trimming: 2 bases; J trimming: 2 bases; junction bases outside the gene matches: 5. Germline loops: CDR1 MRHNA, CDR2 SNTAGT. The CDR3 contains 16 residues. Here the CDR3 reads CASSDRGGGTYNEQFF. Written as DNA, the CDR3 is TGTGCCAGCAGTGACCGGGGGGGTGGGACCTACAATGAGCAGTTCTTC.

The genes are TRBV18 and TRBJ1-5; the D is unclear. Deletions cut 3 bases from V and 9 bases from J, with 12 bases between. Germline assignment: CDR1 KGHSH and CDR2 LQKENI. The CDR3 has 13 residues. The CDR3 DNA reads TGTGCCAGCTCACCCCAGGTTCATCGGCCCCAGCATTTT. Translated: CASSPQVHRPQHF. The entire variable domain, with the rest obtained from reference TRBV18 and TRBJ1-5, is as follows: NAGVMQNPRHLVRRRGQEARLRCSPMKGHSHVYWYRQLPEEGLKFMVYLQKENIIDESGMPKERFSAEFPKEGPSILRIQQVVRGDSAAYFCASSPQVHRPQHFGDGTRLSIL.

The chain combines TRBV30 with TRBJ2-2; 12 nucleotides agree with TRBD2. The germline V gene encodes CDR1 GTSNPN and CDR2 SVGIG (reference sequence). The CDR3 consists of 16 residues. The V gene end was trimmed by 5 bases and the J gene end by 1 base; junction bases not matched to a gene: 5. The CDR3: CAWAKLAGGNTGELFF. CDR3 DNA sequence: TGTGCCTGGGCCAAACTAGCGGGGGGGAACACCGGGGAGCTGTTTTTT.

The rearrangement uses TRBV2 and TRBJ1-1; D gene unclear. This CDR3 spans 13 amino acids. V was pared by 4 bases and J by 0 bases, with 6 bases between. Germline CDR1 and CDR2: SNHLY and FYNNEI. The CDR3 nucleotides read TGTGCCAGCAGTGCCGAGGTGAACACTGAAGCTTTCTTT. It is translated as CASSAEVNTEAFF.

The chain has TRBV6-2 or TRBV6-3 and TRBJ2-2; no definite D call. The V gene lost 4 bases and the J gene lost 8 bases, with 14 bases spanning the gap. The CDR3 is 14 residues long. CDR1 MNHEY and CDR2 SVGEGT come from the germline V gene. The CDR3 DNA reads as TGTGCCAGCAGTTTCCCGACTGTTGTTGGGGAGCTGTTTTTT. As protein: CASSFPTVVGELFF.

CDR3 region: CASSYRTGDNYGYTF. As DNA, the CDR3 is TGTGCCAGCAGTTACCGGACAGGAGATAACTATGGCTACACCTTC. The rearrangement joins TRBV6-5 to TRBJ1-2, with 7 bases aligning to TRBD1. Germline V gene lookup returns CDR1 MNHEY and CDR2 SVGAGI. Losses at the gene ends were 2 bases for V and 1 base for J; bases not matched to a gene: 4. The CDR3 consists of 15 residues.

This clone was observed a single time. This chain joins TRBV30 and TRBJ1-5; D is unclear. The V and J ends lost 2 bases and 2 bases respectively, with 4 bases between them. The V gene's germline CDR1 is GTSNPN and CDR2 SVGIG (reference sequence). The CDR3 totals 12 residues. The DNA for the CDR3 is TGTGCCTGGAGTTCAGGCAATCAGCCCCAGCATTTT. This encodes CAWSSGNQPQHF.

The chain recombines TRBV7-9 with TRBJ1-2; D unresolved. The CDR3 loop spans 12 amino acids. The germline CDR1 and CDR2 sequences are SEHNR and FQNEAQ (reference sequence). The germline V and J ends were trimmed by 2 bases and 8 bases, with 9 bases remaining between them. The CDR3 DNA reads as TGTGCCAGCAGCTTACAACCTTCGGGCTACACCTTC. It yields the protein CASSLQPSGYTF.

The CDR3 DNA sequence: TGTGCCAGCAGCCCCGGACAGATCAATCAGCCCCAGCATTTT. Translated: CASSPGQINQPQHF. The gene calls are TRBV7-2 and TRBJ1-5, with D possibly being TRBD1 (6 bases). Deletions cut 5 bases from V and 3 bases from J, with 11 bases between. CDR1 is SGHTA and CDR2 is FQGNSA in the germline V gene. This CDR3 has 14 amino acids.

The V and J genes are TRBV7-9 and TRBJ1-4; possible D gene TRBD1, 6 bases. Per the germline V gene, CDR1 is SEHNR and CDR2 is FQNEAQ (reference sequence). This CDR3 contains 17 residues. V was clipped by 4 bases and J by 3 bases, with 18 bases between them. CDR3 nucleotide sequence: TGTGCCAGCAGCTCGACGCTGAGGGGGACGGCTAATGAAAAACTGTTTTTT. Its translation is CASSSTLRGTANEKLFF.

DNA of the CDR3: TGCAGCGTGGAAACTACGGGGGGCAACTATGGCTACACCTTC. As protein: CSVETTGGNYGYTF. The V call is TRBV29-1, the J call TRBJ1-2; D possibly corresponds to TRBD1 (6 bases). Germline lookup yields CDR1 SQVTM and CDR2 ANQGSEA. This CDR3 region has 14 residues. Trimming took off 6 bases at V and 2 bases at J, with 16 bases between the two ends.

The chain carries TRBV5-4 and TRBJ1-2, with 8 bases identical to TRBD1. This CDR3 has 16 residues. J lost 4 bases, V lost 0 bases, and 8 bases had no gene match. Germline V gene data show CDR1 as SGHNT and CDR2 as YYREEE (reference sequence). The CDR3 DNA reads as TGTGCCAGCAGCTTGGCCCCTAGGGACAGGATCTATGGCTACACCTTC. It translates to CASSLAPRDRIYGYTF. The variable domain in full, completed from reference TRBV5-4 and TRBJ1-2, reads ETGVTQSPTHLIKTRGQQVTLRCSSQSGHNTVSWYQQALGQGPQFIFQYYREEENGRGNFPPRFSGLQFPNYSSELNVNALELDDSALYLCASSLAPRDRIYGYTFGSGTRLTVV.

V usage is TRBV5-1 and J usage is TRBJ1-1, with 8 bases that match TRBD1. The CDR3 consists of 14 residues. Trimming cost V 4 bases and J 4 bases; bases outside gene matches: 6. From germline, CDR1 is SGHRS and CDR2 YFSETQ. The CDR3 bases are TGCGCCAGCAGCCCCGGACAGGGCGGCACTGAAGCTTTCTTT. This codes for CASSPGQGGTEAFF.

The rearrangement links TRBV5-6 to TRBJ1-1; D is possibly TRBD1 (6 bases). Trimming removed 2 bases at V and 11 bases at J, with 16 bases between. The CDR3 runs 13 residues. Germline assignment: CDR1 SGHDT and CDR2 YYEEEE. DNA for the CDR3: TGTGCCAGCAGCTTCGGGGACACTCTAGGGGCTTTCTTT. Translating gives CASSFGDTLGAFF.

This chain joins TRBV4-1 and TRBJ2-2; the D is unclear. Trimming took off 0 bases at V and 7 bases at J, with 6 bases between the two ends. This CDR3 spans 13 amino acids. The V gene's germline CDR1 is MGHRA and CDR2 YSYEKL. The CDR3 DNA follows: TGCGCCAGCAGCCAAGACGCTAGCGGGGAGCTGTTTTTT. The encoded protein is CASSQDASGELFF.

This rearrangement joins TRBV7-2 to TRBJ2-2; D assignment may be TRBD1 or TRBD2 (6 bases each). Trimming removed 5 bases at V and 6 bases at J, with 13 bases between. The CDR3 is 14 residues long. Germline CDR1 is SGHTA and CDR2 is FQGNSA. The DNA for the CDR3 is TGTGCCAGCAGCCCTGGGGGGCCCCCCGGGGAGCTGTTTTTT. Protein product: CASSPGGPPGELFF.

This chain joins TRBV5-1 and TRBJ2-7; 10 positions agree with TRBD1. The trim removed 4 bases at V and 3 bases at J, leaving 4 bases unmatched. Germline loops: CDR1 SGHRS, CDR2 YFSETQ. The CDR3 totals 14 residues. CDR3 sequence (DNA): TGCGCCAGCAGCCCGGGACAGGGGCGCTACGAGCAGTACTTC. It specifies CASSPGQGRYEQYF.

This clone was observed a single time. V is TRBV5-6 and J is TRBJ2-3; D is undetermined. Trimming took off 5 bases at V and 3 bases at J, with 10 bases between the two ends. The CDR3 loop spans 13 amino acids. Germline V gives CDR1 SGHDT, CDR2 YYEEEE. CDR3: CASSVGLTDTQYF. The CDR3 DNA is TGTGCCAGCAGTGTTGGGTTGACAGATACGCAGTATTTT.

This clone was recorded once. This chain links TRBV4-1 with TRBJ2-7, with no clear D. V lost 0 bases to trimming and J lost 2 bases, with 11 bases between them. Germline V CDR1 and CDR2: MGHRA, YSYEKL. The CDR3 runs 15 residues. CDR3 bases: TGCGCCAGCAGCCAAGAGGGCAGGCTGGCCTACGAGCAGTACTTC. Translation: CASSQEGRLAYEQYF.

CDR3 sequence reads: CASSLGAGGGGAFF. The CDR3 region has the DNA TGCGCCAGCAGCTTGGGGGCAGGGGGCGGCGGAGCTTTCTTT. V is TRBV5-1 and J is TRBJ1-1, with TRBD1 identical over 8 bases. There are 14 residues in the CDR3. Germline V gives CDR1 SGHRS, CDR2 YFSETQ. Trimming took 0 bases from V and 10 from J; bases not matched to a gene: 8.

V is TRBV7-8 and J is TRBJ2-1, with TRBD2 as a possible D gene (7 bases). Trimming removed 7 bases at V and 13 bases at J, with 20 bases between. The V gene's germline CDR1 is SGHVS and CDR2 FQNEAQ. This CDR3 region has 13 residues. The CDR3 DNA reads TGTGCCAGCACCCCGGGGGGCGGGACTTCCCAGTTCTTC. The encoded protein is CASTPGGGTSQFF.